Each of the 18 T cell receptor delta chains below was sequenced from the same sample in a study of gamma-delta T cells after stem cell transplantation. TCRdb made new clone calls on the RT-PCR reads using CATT. This sample has about 3,200 delta-chain clones; 4% to 6% occur once, and the top ten carry around 30%. Sequenced input: gamma-delta T cells. All receptors derive from a human donor. It is not recorded whose cells these are; they may come from a transplant donor.

This clone was counted between two and nine times. This DNA translates differently at residue 7 from the TCRdb protein, which is that of a much larger clone; a read error is likely, and the protein shown is the DNA's own translation. The CDR3 DNA is TGTGCCTGTGACACCGTGGCGAGGGGGTACACCGATAAACTCATCTTT. Its protein product is CACDTVARGYTDKLIF. The V call is TRDV2, the J call TRDJ1; TRDD3 is a possible D gene (5 bases). With 0 bases removed from V and 0 bases from J, the gap between germline ends came to 13 bases. The CDR3 has 16 residues. Looked up from germline, CDR1 is GEAIGNYY and CDR2 is EKD.

This clone occurred a few times. This probably arose from a read error, given a far larger clone one base away. This specimen includes other DNA sequences encoding the same CDR3. The chain links TRDV2 to TRDJ1; 12 bases agree with TRDD3. Germline CDR1 reads GEAIGNYY; CDR2 reads EKD. The CDR3 has 20 amino acids. Here the CDR3 reads CACDTINTGGYHLYTDKLIF. In nucleotides, the CDR3 is TGTGCCTGTGACACGATCAATACTGGGGGATACCACCTGTACACTGATAAACTCATCTTT.

This clone occurred many times. This sequence is one base from a far larger clone and is likely a read error. Other nucleotide sequences from this sample produce the same CDR3. The V call is TRDV2, the J call TRDJ1, with 11 bases that match TRDD3. Germline CDR1 reads GEAIGNYY; CDR2 reads EKD. The CDR3 extends over 15 amino acids. The CDR3 loop is CACLLLGDKGDKLIF. The CDR3 nucleotides read TGTGCCTGTCTTCTACTGGGGGATAAGGGCGATAAACTTATCTTT.

As concerns this clone: Other DNA sequences of this sample code for an identical CDR3. The V gene is TRDV2, the J gene TRDJ1, with TRDD3 matching 8 bases. This CDR3 contains 18 residues. CDR1 and CDR2 from the germline V gene are GEAIGNYY and EKD. The V segment lost 1 base and the J segment 0 bases; nucleotides outside the gene matches: 12. For the CDR3, the DNA is TGTGCCTGTGACACAATGGCTGGGGGACCCAGGGACACCGATAAACTCATCTTT. Translated, it gives CACDTMAGGPRDTDKLIF.

This clone was found a few times. This CDR3 is also generated by other DNA sequences in the sample. The genes are TRDV2 and TRDJ1; D is possibly TRDD3 (6 bases). From germline, CDR1 is GEAIGNYY and CDR2 EKD. V was shortened by 1 base and J by 3 bases, with 26 bases between the two germline ends. This CDR3 is built from 19 residues. The CDR3 nucleotides are TGTGCCTGTGACACTCTGCTTCCGACCCGGGGATCACGTCCCGATAAACTCATCTTT. Translation: CACDTLLPTRGSRPDKLIF.

Ten or more counts support this clone. This DNA translates differently at residue 7 from the TCRdb protein, which is that of a much larger clone; a read error is likely, and the protein shown is the DNA's own translation. The chain recombines TRDV2 with TRDJ1, with TRDD3 matching over 7 bases. Trimming removed 3 bases from V and 1 base from J; junction bases left unmatched: 10. The CDR3 is made up of 16 amino acids. Germline V gives CDR1 GEAIGNYY, CDR2 EKD. The CDR3 coding sequence is TGTGCCTGTGACCCTTTACCGGGGGATTCCACCGATAAACTCATCTTT. Protein: CACDPLPGDSTDKLIF.

This clone is termed medium-sized (0.01 to 0.1%). A clone one base away is much larger, so this may be a read error. The chain couples TRDV2 to TRDJ1; 11 bases are shared with TRDD3. V shed 6 bases and J 3 bases; nucleotides not matched to a gene: 11. The germline V gene has CDR1 GEAIGNYY and CDR2 EKD. This CDR3 region has 16 residues. CDR3: CACYSITGGYADKLIF. Here the CDR3 DNA reads TGTGCCTGTTATTCGATTACTGGGGGATATGCCGATAAACTCATCTTT.

This clone has more than one count but fewer than ten. The protein in TCRdb stems from a much larger clone and differs at residue 4 from this DNA's translation, likely a read error; here the protein is translated from the DNA. This chain links TRDV2 with TRDJ1; 11 bases are a match to TRDD3. This CDR3 has 23 amino acids. Germline values: CDR1 GEAIGNYY, CDR2 EKD. In DNA, the CDR3 is TGTGCCTGTGGCACCGTTGGGATCCTAGGGGTACTGGGGGATAGATCGTACACCGATAAACTCATCTTT. Its translation: CACGTVGILGVLGDRSYTDKLIF.

The gene calls are TRDV1 and TRDJ1; TRDD3 might be the D (8 bases). V lost 1 base, J lost 5 bases, and 29 bases lay in between. CDR3 length: 20 amino acids. The V gene's germline CDR1 is TSWWSYY and CDR2 QGS. In DNA form, the CDR3 reads TGTGCTCTTGGGGAACGGGATTTCCTACTCTGGGGGAGCAGACTAGATAAACTCATCTTT. It codes for CALGERDFLLWGSRLDKLIF.

In its sample, this clone was seen a few times. This chain's CDR3 is CALGDTSYIVLGDTRDTDKLIF. The CDR3 DNA reads as TGTGCTCTTGGGGACACTTCCTACATCGTACTGGGGGATACGCGGGACACCGATAAACTCATCTTT. The chain carries TRDV1 and TRDJ1, with 13 positions matching TRDD3. Trimming removed 3 bases from V and 0 bases from J; junction bases left unmatched: 19. The CDR3 spans 22 residues. The germline V gene has CDR1 TSWWSYY and CDR2 QGS.

There are a few counts of this clone. A much bigger clone sits one base away, suggesting this may be a read error. The rearrangement uses TRDV2 and TRDJ1; 7 positions match TRDD3. Germline loops: CDR1 GEAIGNYY, CDR2 EKD. The CDR3 spans 21 residues. Written as DNA, the CDR3 is TGTGCCCGTGACACGGTGGGGCCAGTAGTTCTGGGCGGGGGATACACCGATAAACTCATCTTT. As protein: CARDTVGPVVLGGGYTDKLIF.

This clone was observed a few times. This chain links TRDV2 with TRDJ1; 9 bases line up with TRDD3. Germline CDR1 is GEAIGNYY and CDR2 is EKD. This CDR3 comprises 20 residues. After removal of 0 bases from V and 0 bases from J, the junction contained 16 bases not matched to a gene. The CDR3 DNA reads as TGTGCCTGTGACACCTTAAACCTGGGGGATCCGTTCCCGTACACCGATAAACTCATCTTT. Translating it yields CACDTLNLGDPFPYTDKLIF.

This clone was detected many times. A far larger clone is one base from this, pointing to a likely read error. The chain is built from TRDV2 and TRDJ1; D is unresolved. Looked up from germline, CDR1 is GEAIGNYY and CDR2 is EKD. The CDR3 loop spans 15 amino acids. CDR3 DNA sequence: TGTGCCTGTGACACCCTATCCGGTTACACCGTTAAACTCATCTTT. Protein sequence: CACDTLSGYTVKLIF.

This clone came up a few times. This probably arose from a read error, given a far larger clone one base away. The sample carries other DNA sequences with the same CDR3. The rearrangement uses TRDV2 and TRDJ3; 8 nucleotides align to TRDD3. There are 19 residues in the CDR3. Per germline, CDR1 GEAIGNYY and CDR2 EKD. CDR3 DNA: TGTGCATGTGACACCACTGGGGGCTATAGCTCCTGGGACACCCGACAGATGTTTTTC. Protein sequence: CACDTTGGYSSWDTRQMFF.

Notes on this clone: This DNA's translation and the protein TCRdb lists, from a much larger clone, do not match at residue 7, likely due to a read error; the protein shown is translated from the DNA. The J gene is TRDJ3, the V gene TRDV2; TRDD3 is a possible D gene (6 bases). In germline, CDR1 is GEAIGNYY, CDR2 EKD. V gave up 0 bases and J gave up 0 bases, with 14 bases separating them. This CDR3 has 19 amino acids. This CDR3 reads CACDTVEDTSSWDTRQMFF. CDR3 DNA sequence: TGTGCCTGTGACACCGTAGAGGATACCAGCTCCTGGGACACCCGACAGATGTTTTTC.

This clone has a handful of counts. A far larger clone differs by one base, so this is likely a read error. The same CDR3 can be traced to other DNA sequences in this sample. V and J are TRDV2 and TRDJ3; 8 bases match TRDD3. Germline loops: CDR1 GEAIGNYY, CDR2 EKD. CDR3 size: 23 residues. In DNA form, the CDR3 reads TGTGCCTGTGACACCGTTGTCCGGGATACGCCGGAAGAAACCTCCTGGGACACCCGACAGATGTTCTTC. Protein sequence: CACDTVVRDTPEETSWDTRQMFF.

This clone has only a few counts. Just one base apart from a much larger clone, this may be a read error. This same CDR3 is encoded by further DNA sequences in the sample. The CDR3 sequence: CACDTVNSRTGAYTDKLIF. CDR3 nucleotides: TGTGCCTGTGACACCGTGAATTCGAGAACTGGGGCATACACCGATAAACTCATCTTT. The chain couples TRDV2 to TRDJ1; the match to TRDD3 covers 7 bases. Germline-derived CDR1 and CDR2 are GEAIGNYY and EKD. The CDR3 totals 19 residues. V shed 0 bases, J shed 0 bases, and the junction held 15 bases outside the gene matches.

This clone was recorded at least ten times. A read error likely explains this, since a far larger clone differs by one base. V and J are TRDV2 and TRDJ1; 13 bases agree with TRDD3. The V and J ends lost 1 base and 3 bases, in that order; junction bases with no gene match: 10. Per germline, CDR1 GEAIGNYY and CDR2 EKD. This CDR3 comprises 18 residues. This chain's CDR3 is CACDTLTGGYENADKLIF. Here the CDR3 DNA reads TGTGCCTGTGACACGCTGACTGGGGGATACGAGAACGCCGATAAACTCATCTTT.